This T cell receptor beta chain was sequenced for a study of blood T cell repertoires in COVID-19. Libraries were prepared by immunoSEQ multiplex PCR; TCRdb keeps only in-frame clonotypes and omits some of them. The sample holds a few hundred thousand clones; nearly 90% are singletons and the top ten take approximately 5.2%. This clone was recorded a few times. Germline values: CDR1 SGHTA, CDR2 FQGNSA. This CDR3 region has 14 residues. V lost 6 bases, J lost 4 bases, and 5 bases stayed unmatched. Sequences were obtained from PBMCs or T cells enriched from blood (not recorded which). The chain uses TRBV7-2 and TRBJ1-1, with 10 bases fitting TRBD1. The receptor's source is a woman in her 30s who had recovered from COVID-19. The CDR3: CASSRDRGITEAFF. The CDR3 nucleotides read TGTGCCAGCAGTAGGGACAGGGGCATCACTGAAGCTTTCTTT. Combining the CDR3 with reference TRBV7-2 and TRBJ1-1 gives the whole variable domain GAGVSQSPSNKVTEKGKDVELRCDPISGHTALYWYRQSLGQGLEFLIYFQGNSAPDKSGLPSDRFSAERTGGSVSTLTIQRTQQEDSAVYLCASSRDRGITEAFFGQGTRLTVV.